This T cell receptor beta chain appears in the sequencing data of a study of T cell responses to AZD1222 COVID-19 vaccine. Study-wide results and limits: Baseline testing showed seropositivity in only six AZD1222 recipients. An increase in Spike-specific TCR breadth and depth was observed after two AZD1222 doses. Reports indicate that nearly half of spike-specific TCRs are directed at unmutated variant regions.

As to this clone: Its antigen is unknown.

Second-dose intervals of approximately 4 or approximately 12 weeks were pooled. CDR3 length equals 16 residues. Germline CDR1 and CDR2: LGHNT and FRNRAP. V lost 4 bases to trimming and J lost 6 bases, with 19 bases between them. Only in-frame clones appear in the TCRdb table, and some are missing; sequencing was by immunoSEQ multiplex PCR. The table shows about 180,000 clones, with about 88% occurring only once. The TCR comes from an adult who received the AZD1222 COVID-19 vaccine. The sample consisted of peripheral blood, taken 28 days after the second AZD1222 dose. The chain carries TRBV12-5 and TRBJ2-1; tentatively, D is TRBD1 or TRBD2 (5 bases each). The CDR3 reads CASGSILGSTGNEQFF. CDR3 nucleotide sequence: TGTGCTAGTGGTTCGATACTAGGCTCAACAGGCAATGAGCAGTTCTTC.